The 17 T cell receptor beta chains reported below all come from one sample, sequenced in a study of control samples from healthy donors and cancer patients. This table comes from immunoSEQ multiplex PCR, and its TCRdb copy is limited to in-frame clones, with some not included. The profile shows over 100,000 clones, roughly 92% of them singletons. What was sequenced was blood. These receptors all stem from a man in his late teens or twenties in good health.

The chain joins TRBV11-2 to TRBJ1-3; D remains unclear. Between the trimmed V and J ends, which lost 5 bases and 0 bases, there was a span of 8 bases. From germline, CDR1 is SGHAT and CDR2 FQNNGV. The CDR3 length is 14 residues. CDR3 in amino acids: CASSVMYSGNTIYF. The CDR3 DNA reads TGTGCCAGCAGCGTCATGTACTCTGGAAACACCATATATTTT.

The chain recombines TRBV27 with TRBJ2-7; D is unresolved. Germline-derived CDR1 and CDR2 are MNHEY and SMNVEV (reference sequence). There are 15 residues in the CDR3. Deletions cut 5 bases from V and 0 bases from J, with 14 bases between. CDR3 amino acids: CASSPYSTSSYEQYF. As DNA, the CDR3 is TGTGCCAGCAGTCCCTATTCAACGAGCTCCTACGAGCAGTACTTC.

The gene calls are TRBV9 and TRBJ2-3; 11 nucleotides match TRBD2. CDR3 length: 18 residues. The germline CDR1 and CDR2 sequences are SGDLS and YYNGEE. J lost 5 bases, V lost 0 bases, and 11 bases had no gene match. The CDR3 here is CASSVALLAGGPGDTQYF. CDR3 DNA: TGTGCCAGCAGCGTAGCACTCCTAGCGGGGGGCCCGGGAGATACGCAGTATTTT.

This rearrangement joins TRBV6-2 or TRBV6-3 to TRBJ2-7, with TRBD2 identical over 7 bases. There are 14 residues in the CDR3. Germline CDR1 MNHEY, CDR2 SVGEGT. With V trimmed by 5 bases and J by 3 bases, 7 bases remained unmatched. CDR3 DNA: TGTGCCAGCAGTCAACTAGCGTTCCGCTACGAGCAGTACTTC. This sequence encodes CASSQLAFRYEQYF.

As DNA, the CDR3 is TGCAGCGTTGAAGTGTTAGTGAACACTGAAGCTTTCTTT. It codes for CSVEVLVNTEAFF. The chain combines TRBV29-1 with TRBJ1-1; no definite D call. The CDR3 runs 13 residues. CDR1 SQVTM and CDR2 ANQGSEA come from the germline V gene. V was cut by 1 base and J by 0 bases, with 6 bases left in between.

The genes are TRBV2 and TRBJ1-5; D possibly corresponds to TRBD1 (6 bases). V lost 6 bases, J lost 7 bases, and 16 bases lay in between. Germline V gene lookup returns CDR1 SNHLY and CDR2 FYNNEI. The CDR3 spans 14 residues. This chain's CDR3 is CASRMTGRGQPQHF. Written as DNA, the CDR3 is TGTGCCAGCAGGATGACAGGAAGAGGGCAGCCCCAGCATTTT. Using reference TRBV2 and TRBJ1-5 for the parts outside the CDR3, the full variable domain is EPEVTQTPSHQVTQMGQEVILRCVPISNHLYFYWYRQILGQKVEFLVSFYNNEISEKSEIFDDQFSVERPDGSNFTLKIRSTKLEDSAMYFCASRMTGRGQPQHFGDGTRLSIL.

This clone was recorded once. The genes are TRBV7-9 and TRBJ2-3; tentatively, D is TRBD2 (6 bases). CDR3 size: 15 residues. Trimming pared 5 bases from V and 8 bases from J, leaving 20 bases between. Germline-derived CDR1 and CDR2 are SEHNR and FQNEAQ (reference sequence). CDR3 coding DNA: TGTGCCAGCAGCCCCCGACCCGACCGGGGAGGTACGCAGTATTTT. Its protein product is CASSPRPDRGGTQYF.

The rearrangement uses TRBV24-1 and TRBJ2-1, with 9 bases aligning to TRBD1. The ends lost 5 bases at V and 7 bases at J; junction bases unmatched: 11. Germline V CDR1 and CDR2: KGHDR, SFDVKD. CDR3 length equals 16 residues. CDR3 DNA sequence: TGTGCCACCAGTGCCCGGGGAGCGGACAGGGGTAATGAGCAGTTCTTC. It is translated as CATSARGADRGNEQFF.

In its sample, this clone was seen once. The rearrangement joins TRBV30 to TRBJ2-3; D possibly corresponds to TRBD1 (5 bases). Germline-derived CDR1 and CDR2 are GTSNPN and SVGIG (reference sequence). This CDR3 has 13 amino acids. The V gene lost 1 base and the J gene lost 4 bases, with 9 bases spanning the gap. For the CDR3, the DNA is TGTGCCTGGAGTGGGGGCACCCCAGATACGCAGTATTTT. Protein sequence: CAWSGGTPDTQYF.

This clone was seen a handful of times. J is TRBJ2-3 and V is TRBV27, with a possible D match to TRBD1 (6 bases). Deletions cut 2 bases from V and 7 bases from J, with 28 bases between. Germline V gene sequence: CDR1 MNHEY, CDR2 SMNVEV (reference sequence). The CDR3 is 19 residues long. In DNA, the CDR3 is TGTGCCAGCAGTTTAAAATCGGGACATGGCCTCTTTGGTCGTAATACGCAGTATTTT. The encoded protein is CASSLKSGHGLFGRNTQYF.

The chain is built from TRBV5-1 and TRBJ1-2; 7 nucleotides agree with TRBD1. The CDR3 has 14 residues. Looked up from germline, CDR1 is SGHRS and CDR2 is YFSETQ. V dropped 4 bases and J dropped 8; count of bases not matched to a gene: 11. The CDR3 sequence is CASSPPDRAAGYTF. The DNA of the CDR3 is TGCGCCAGCAGCCCCCCCGACAGGGCTGCCGGCTACACCTTC.

The chain joins TRBV27 to TRBJ2-1, with D perhaps TRBD2 (6 bases). The ends were cut back, 3 bases at V and 3 bases at J, with 9 bases in the middle. Germline V gives CDR1 MNHEY, CDR2 SMNVEV (reference sequence). The CDR3 has 14 residues. CDR3 in DNA: TGTGCCAGCAGTTTGCGGGGAAACTACAATGAGCAGTTCTTC. Amino acids: CASSLRGNYNEQFF.

The chain is built from TRBV5-4 and TRBJ2-7; D not resolved. Germline CDR1 is SGHNT and CDR2 is YYREEE (reference sequence). The CDR3 contains 13 residues. V was cut by 0 bases and J by 3 bases, with 7 bases left in between. CDR3 in amino acids: CASSLAFNYEQYF. CDR3 nucleotide sequence: TGTGCCAGCAGCTTGGCCTTTAACTACGAGCAGTACTTC.

The chain has TRBV7-9 and TRBJ1-4, with no clear D. CDR3 length: 16 amino acids. Per the germline V gene, CDR1 is SEHNR and CDR2 is FQNEAQ (reference sequence). V was cut by 1 base and J by 0 bases, with 9 bases left in between. The CDR3 nucleotides are TGTGCCAGCAGCTTAGACCAGGCCACAACTAATGAAAAACTGTTTTTT. It specifies CASSLDQATTNEKLFF.

The chain combines TRBV29-1 with TRBJ2-3, with D tentatively TRBD2 (5 bases). This CDR3 comprises 13 residues. The V gene's germline CDR1 is SQVTM and CDR2 ANQGSEA. The V and J ends lost 3 bases and 2 bases respectively, with 9 bases between them. Here the CDR3 reads CSVDRLYTDTQYF. In DNA, the CDR3 is TGCAGCGTTGACCGACTATACACAGATACGCAGTATTTT.

The chain is built from TRBV4-1 and TRBJ1-5; possibly TRBD1 for D (6 bases). V shed 6 bases and J shed 6 bases, with 18 bases lying between them. Per the germline V gene, CDR1 is MGHRA and CDR2 is YSYEKL. This CDR3 region has 15 residues. The CDR3 sequence: CASSQHMGGGQPQHF. CDR3 in DNA: TGCGCCAGCAGTCAGCATATGGGGGGCGGTCAGCCCCAGCATTTT.

The rearrangement links TRBV27 to TRBJ2-5; 13 bases line up with TRBD2. The germline V gene encodes CDR1 MNHEY and CDR2 SMNVEV (reference sequence). The CDR3 runs 17 residues. V shed 4 bases, J shed 1 base, and the junction held 6 bases outside the gene matches. In DNA, the CDR3 is TGTGCCAGCAGTTCTCCGGGACTAGCGGGATCCCAAGAGACCCAGTACTTC. Translating gives CASSSPGLAGSQETQYF.